This T cell receptor beta chain was captured by sequencing in a study of post-analysis software for immune sequencing data. Background on the study: Secondary progressive, relapsing-remitting and progressive-relapsing multiple sclerosis were among the included disease courses. The study, taken as a whole, reports: Multiple sclerosis patients showed significantly lower normalized Chao1 diversity than controls did.

The TCR beta cDNA libraries carried unique molecular identifiers. Via MiXCR, TCRdb re-called the PCR reads, giving one row per CDR3 protein. Of some 890,000 distinct CDR3 sequences detected, approximately 53% appear once; the ten largest clones hold about 4.8%. Worth noting for this clonotype: What it binds is not known.

Sequences were obtained from blood. This TCR came from a girl aged 5 to 17 with multiple sclerosis.

In nucleotides, the CDR3 is TGCAGCGTTGACGGAGTAAGGCTATCGGGACAGGGCCCAAGGGAGCAGTACTTC. Protein sequence: CSVDGVRLSGQGPREQYF. This rearrangement joins TRBV29-1 to TRBJ2-7, with 9 bases identical to TRBD1. CDR1 and CDR2 from the germline V gene are SQVTM and ANQGSEA. J gave up 7 bases and V 3 bases, and 22 bases lay outside the gene matches. The CDR3 has 18 amino acids.